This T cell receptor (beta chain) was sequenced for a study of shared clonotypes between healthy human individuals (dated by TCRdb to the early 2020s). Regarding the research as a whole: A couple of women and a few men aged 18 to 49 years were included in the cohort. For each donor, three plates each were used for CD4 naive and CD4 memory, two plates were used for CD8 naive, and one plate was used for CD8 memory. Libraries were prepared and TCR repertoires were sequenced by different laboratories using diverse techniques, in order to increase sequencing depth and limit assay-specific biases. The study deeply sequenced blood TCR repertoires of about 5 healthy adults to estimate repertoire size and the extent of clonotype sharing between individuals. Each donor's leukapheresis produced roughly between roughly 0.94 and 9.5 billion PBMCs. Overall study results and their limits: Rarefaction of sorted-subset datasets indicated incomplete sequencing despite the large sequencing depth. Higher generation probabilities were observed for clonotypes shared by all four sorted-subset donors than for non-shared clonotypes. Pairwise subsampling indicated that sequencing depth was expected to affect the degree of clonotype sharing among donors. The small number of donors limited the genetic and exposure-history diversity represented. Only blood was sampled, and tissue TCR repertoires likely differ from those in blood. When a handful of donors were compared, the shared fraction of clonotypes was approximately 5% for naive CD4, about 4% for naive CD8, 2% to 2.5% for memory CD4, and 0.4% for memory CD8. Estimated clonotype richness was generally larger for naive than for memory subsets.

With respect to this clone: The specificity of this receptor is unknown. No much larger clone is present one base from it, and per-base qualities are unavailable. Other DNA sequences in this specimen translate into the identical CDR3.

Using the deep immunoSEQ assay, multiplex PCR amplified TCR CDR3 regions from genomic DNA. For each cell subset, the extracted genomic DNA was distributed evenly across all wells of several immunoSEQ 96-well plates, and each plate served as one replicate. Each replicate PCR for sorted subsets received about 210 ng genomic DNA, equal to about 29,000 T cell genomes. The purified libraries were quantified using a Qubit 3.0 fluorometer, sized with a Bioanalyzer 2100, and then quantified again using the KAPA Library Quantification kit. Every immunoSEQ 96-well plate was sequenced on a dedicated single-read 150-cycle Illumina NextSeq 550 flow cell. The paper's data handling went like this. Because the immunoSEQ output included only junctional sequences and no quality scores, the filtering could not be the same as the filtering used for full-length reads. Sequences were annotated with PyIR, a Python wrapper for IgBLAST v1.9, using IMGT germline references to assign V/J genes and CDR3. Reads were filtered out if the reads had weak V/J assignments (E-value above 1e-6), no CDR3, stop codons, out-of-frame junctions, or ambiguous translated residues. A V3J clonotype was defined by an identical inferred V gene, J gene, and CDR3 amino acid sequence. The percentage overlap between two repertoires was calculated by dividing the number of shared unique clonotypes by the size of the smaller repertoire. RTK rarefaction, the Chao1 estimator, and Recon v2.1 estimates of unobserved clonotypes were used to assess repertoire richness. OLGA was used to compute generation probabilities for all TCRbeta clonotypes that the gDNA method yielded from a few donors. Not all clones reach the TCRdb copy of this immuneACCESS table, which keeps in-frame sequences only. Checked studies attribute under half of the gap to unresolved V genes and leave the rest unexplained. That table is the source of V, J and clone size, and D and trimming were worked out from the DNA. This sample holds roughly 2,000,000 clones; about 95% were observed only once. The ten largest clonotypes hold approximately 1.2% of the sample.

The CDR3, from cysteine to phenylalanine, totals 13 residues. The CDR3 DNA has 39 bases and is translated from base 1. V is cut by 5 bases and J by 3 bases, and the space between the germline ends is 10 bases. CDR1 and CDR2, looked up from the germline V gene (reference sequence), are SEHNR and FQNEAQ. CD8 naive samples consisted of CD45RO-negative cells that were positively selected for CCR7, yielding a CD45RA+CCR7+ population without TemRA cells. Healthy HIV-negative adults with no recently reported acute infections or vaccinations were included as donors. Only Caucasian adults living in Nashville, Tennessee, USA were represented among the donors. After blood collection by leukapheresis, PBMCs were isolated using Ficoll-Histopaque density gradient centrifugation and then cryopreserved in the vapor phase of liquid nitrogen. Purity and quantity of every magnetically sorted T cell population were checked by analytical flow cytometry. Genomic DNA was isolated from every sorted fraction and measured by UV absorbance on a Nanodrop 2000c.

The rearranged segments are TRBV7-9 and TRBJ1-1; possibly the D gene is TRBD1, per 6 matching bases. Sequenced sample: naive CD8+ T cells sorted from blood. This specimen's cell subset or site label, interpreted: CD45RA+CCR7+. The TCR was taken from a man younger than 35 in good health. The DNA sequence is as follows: TGTGCCAGCAGCCCCCCAGGGGACACTGAAGCTTTCTTT. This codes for CASSPPGDTEAFF.